This record concerns one T cell receptor beta chain sequence. The antigen it binds to is not known. No much larger clone is present one base from it, and per-base qualities are unavailable. The entry originates in a study of blood T cell repertoires in COVID-19 (dated by TCRdb to 2019 to 2021). At the level of the whole study: Collaborator samples came from the United States, Italy and Spain and covered acute and convalescent phases of COVID-19. The repertoires were released in a freely available public database intended as a resource for research on the immune response to SARS-CoV-2. HLA class I and class II types, where available, came from metadata supplied by the sample provider rather than from assay-based typing. The samples were drawn from two sources: the first 160 participants of the ongoing ImmuneRACE study, and 1,000 to 1,500 subjects contributed by 6 global collaborators. A de-identified subject ID, COVID-19 status, age in years and sex were almost always included in the sample metadata. The material from the prospective study consisted of cDNA or gDNA derived from T cells, B-cell-depleted T cells, or PBMCs. Deeply sampled blood TCRbeta repertoires from subjects exposed to, actively infected with, or recovered from COVID-19 were included in the dataset.

Participants in the prospective study were aged 18 to 89 years, lived in 24 United States geographic areas, and enrolled through a virtual design. To assign participants to cohorts, the prospective study relied on clinical history that participants themselves reported in a screening survey and a study questionnaire. ImmuneRACE Cohort 3 recovered participants were defined by two consecutive negative NP/OP PCR tests, healthcare professional clearance, or symptom resolution. In the prospective study, whole blood, serum and a nasopharyngeal or oropharyngeal swab were collected from each participant by mobile phlebotomists. Prospective study participants could optionally give additional blood draws and questionnaires over a roughly two-month period. Before DNA extraction, prospective study blood samples were shipped either frozen or at room temperature. The immunoSEQ Assay, a bias-controlled multiplex PCR, was used to amplify TCRbeta CDR3 regions from genomic DNA. Under the source paper's analysis protocol: Nucleated cell counts per sample were estimated from amplification of reference gene primers within the assay. To quantify the absolute abundance of each unique TCRbeta CDR3 rearrangement, sequence reads were collapsed and filtered. For each sample, productive Simpson clonality was calculated as the square root of Simpson's diversity index over productive rearrangements. TCRdb carries this immuneACCESS record with in-frame sequences only. Its versions omit some clonotypes, under half of them owing to an unresolved V gene in the studies checked, with the rest unexplained. Clonal size and the V and J genes are those of that table, whereas D and trimming came from the DNA. This sample lists 150,000 to 200,000 clones; about 89% were detected once. The ten largest clones capture 0.77% of the sample.

Study-wide conclusions, independent of this receptor: The amount of clinical and demographic metadata varied by source and participant and was provided uncurated.

From the germline V gene (reference sequence), CDR1 is GTSNPN and CDR2 is SVGIG. The CDR3 covers 14 residues, taking in both the cysteine and the phenylalanine. The DNA shown is the 42-base CDR3, in frame from base 1. V loses 2 bases, J loses 1 base, and the germline ends lie 12 bases apart. The sample was PBMCs or T cells enriched from blood (not recorded which). The chain is made from TRBV30 and TRBJ2-7, and possibly TRBD2, on 6 matching bases. The clonotype comes from a woman younger than 30 who had recovered from COVID-19. The CDR3 protein is CAWSWGTGSYEQYF. The nucleotide sequence is TGTGCCTGGAGTTGGGGGACTGGGTCCTACGAGCAGTACTTC.